The 9 T cell receptor beta chains given below trace back to one sample, sequenced in a study of graft-versus-host responses after intestinal transplantation. Sequenced by immunoSEQ multiplex PCR; TCRdb stores in-frame clones only, minus some. The profile shows about 120,000 clones, around nine tenths of them singletons. Their recognized antigens are unknown. Sequenced material: unstimulated CD4+ T cells sorted from spleen or lymph node cells, taken before intestinal transplant. These receptor sequences come from a human donor who received an intestinal transplant.

The gene calls are TRBV5-1 and TRBJ1-6; D perhaps matches TRBD1 (5 bases). Germline values: CDR1 SGHRS, CDR2 YFSETQ. The CDR3 runs 16 residues. Trimming shortened V by 4 bases and J by 0 bases, and 11 bases separated the two germline ends. CDR3 protein: CASSDRQSSYNSPLHF. In DNA form, the CDR3 reads TGCGCCAGCAGCGATAGACAGAGCTCCTATAATTCACCCCTCCACTTT.

The chain combines TRBV5-8 with TRBJ1-2, with D possibly being TRBD1 (6 bases). This CDR3 is built from 15 residues. Trimming shortened V by 1 base and J by 0 bases, and 10 bases separated the two germline ends. The germline V gene encodes CDR1 SGHTS and CDR2 YDEGEE. This chain's CDR3 is CASSLLDSSNYGYTF. Written as DNA, the CDR3 is TGTGCCAGCAGCTTGTTGGACAGCTCTAACTATGGCTACACCTTC.

The CDR3 bases are TGTGCCAGCAGCGTAGCGAGTCAAGAGACCCAGTACTTC. It translates to CASSVASQETQYF. The chain employs TRBV9 and TRBJ2-5, with D unclear. CDR1 SGDLS and CDR2 YYNGEE come from the germline V gene. The V end was cut by 0 bases, the J end by 2 bases, with 5 bases between. CDR3 length equals 13 residues.

The rearrangement links TRBV6-5 to TRBJ2-3, with TRBD1 matching over 9 bases. This CDR3 has 14 residues. Germline-derived CDR1 and CDR2 are MNHEY and SVGAGI. With V trimmed by 2 bases and J by 5 bases, 2 bases remained unmatched. CDR3 DNA: TGTGCCAGCAGTTACCGGACAGGGGAAGATACGCAGTATTTT. Residues: CASSYRTGEDTQYF.

This sequence joins TRBV7-2 and TRBJ2-7; a weak D match, TRBD2 (6 bases). V was shortened by 0 bases and J by 2 bases, with 14 bases between the two germline ends. From germline, CDR1 is SGHTA and CDR2 FQGNSA. This CDR3 has 16 residues. The CDR3 coding sequence is TGTGCCAGCAGCTTAGCGCTAGGGACTGGAACCTACGAGCAGTACTTC. Translated: CASSLALGTGTYEQYF.

V gene TRBV27 combines with J gene TRBJ2-7, with a tentative D call TRBD1 (5 bases). Looked up from germline, CDR1 is MNHEY and CDR2 is SMNVEV (reference sequence). V lost 2 bases, J lost 7 bases, and 18 bases lay in between. This CDR3 is 15 amino acids long. The CDR3 sequence: CASSLAARDPVEQYF. The CDR3 region has the DNA TGTGCCAGCAGTTTAGCCGCCAGGGATCCAGTAGAGCAGTACTTC.

The rearrangement links TRBV6-1 to TRBJ2-7; D ambiguous. The CDR3 totals 12 residues. Germline assignment: CDR1 MNHNS and CDR2 SASEGT. V lost 4 bases and J 2 bases, leaving 6 bases between the germline ends. CDR3 coding DNA: TGTGCCAGCAGTGTTCAGGCCTACGAGCAGTACTTC. Protein sequence: CASSVQAYEQYF.

J is TRBJ1-6 and V is TRBV27; TRBD1 is a possible D gene (6 bases). The V end lost 7 bases, the J end lost 5 bases, and 12 bases lay between the germline ends. Germline V gene sequence: CDR1 MNHEY, CDR2 SMNVEV (reference sequence). The CDR3 is 14 residues long. CDR3 sequence (DNA): TGTGCCAGCACTTTGGACAGAGATAATTCACCCCTCCACTTT. It specifies CASTLDRDNSPLHF.

The sample holds one count of this clone. J is TRBJ2-2 and V is TRBV5-5, with D perhaps TRBD1 (6 bases). Germline-derived CDR1 and CDR2 are SGHKS and YYEKEE (reference sequence). V lost 4 bases to trimming and J lost 2 bases, with 12 bases between them. CDR3 size: 15 residues. The CDR3 loop is CASSGTGSNTGELFF. The CDR3 nucleotides read TGTGCCAGCAGCGGAACAGGGAGTAACACCGGGGAGCTGTTTTTT. Full variable domain (remainder filled in from reference TRBV5-5 and TRBJ2-2): DAGVTQSPTHLIKTRGQQVTLRCSPISGHKSVSWYQQVLGQGPQFIFQYYEKEERGRGNFPDRFSARQFPNYSSELNVNALLLGDSALYLCASSGTGSNTGELFFGEGSRLTVL.